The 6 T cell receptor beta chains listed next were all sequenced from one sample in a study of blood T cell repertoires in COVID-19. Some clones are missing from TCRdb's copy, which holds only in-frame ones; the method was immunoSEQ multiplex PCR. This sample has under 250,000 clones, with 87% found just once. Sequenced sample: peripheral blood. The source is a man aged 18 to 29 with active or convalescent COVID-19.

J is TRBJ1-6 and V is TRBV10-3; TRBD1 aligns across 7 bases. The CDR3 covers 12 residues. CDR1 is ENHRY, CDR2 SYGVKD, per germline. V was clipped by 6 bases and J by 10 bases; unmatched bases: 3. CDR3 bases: TGTGCCATCAGCGGGACAGAGTCACCCCTCCACTTT. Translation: CAISGTESPLHF.

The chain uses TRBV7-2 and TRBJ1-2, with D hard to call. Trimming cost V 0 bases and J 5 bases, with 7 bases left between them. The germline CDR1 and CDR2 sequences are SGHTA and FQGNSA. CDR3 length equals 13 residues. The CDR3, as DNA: TGTGCCAGCAGCTTAGCCACAGCATATGGCTACACCTTC. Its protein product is CASSLATAYGYTF. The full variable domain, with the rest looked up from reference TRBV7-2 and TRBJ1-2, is GAGVSQSPSNKVTEKGKDVELRCDPISGHTALYWYRQSLGQGLEFLIYFQGNSAPDKSGLPSDRFSAERTGGSVSTLTIQRTQQEDSAVYLCASSLATAYGYTFGSGTRLTVV.

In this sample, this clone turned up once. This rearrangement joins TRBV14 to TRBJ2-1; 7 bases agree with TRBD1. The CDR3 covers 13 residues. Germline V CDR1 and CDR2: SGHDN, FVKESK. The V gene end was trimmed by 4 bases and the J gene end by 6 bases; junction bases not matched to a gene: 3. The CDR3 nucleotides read TGTGCCAGCAGCCTGGACAGGCGCAATGAGCAGTTCTTC. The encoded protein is CASSLDRRNEQFF.

CDR3 protein: CASSYQGANTEAFF. CDR3 DNA sequence: TGTGCCAGCAGTTACCAGGGGGCCAACACTGAAGCTTTCTTT. The chain uses TRBV2 and TRBJ1-1, with 8 bases lining up with TRBD1. V lost 5 bases and J lost 2; bases outside the gene matches: 4. The CDR3 is 14 residues long. The germline CDR1 and CDR2 sequences are SNHLY and FYNNEI. Filled out from reference TRBV2 and TRBJ1-1, the complete variable domain reads EPEVTQTPSHQVTQMGQEVILRCVPISNHLYFYWYRQILGQKVEFLVSFYNNEISEKSEIFDDQFSVERPDGSNFTLKIRSTKLEDSAMYFCASSYQGANTEAFFGQGTRLTVV.

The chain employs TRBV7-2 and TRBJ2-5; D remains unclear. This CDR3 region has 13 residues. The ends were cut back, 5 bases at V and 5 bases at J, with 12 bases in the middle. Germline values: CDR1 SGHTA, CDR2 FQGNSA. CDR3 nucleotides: TGTGCCAGCAGCGCCGCGGAGTCGGAGACCCAGTACTTC. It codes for CASSAAESETQYF.

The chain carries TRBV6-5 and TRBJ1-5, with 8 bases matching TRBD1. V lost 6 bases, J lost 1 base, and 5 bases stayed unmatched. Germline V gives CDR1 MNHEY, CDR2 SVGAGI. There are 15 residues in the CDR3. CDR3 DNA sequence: TGTGCCAGCAGCCCCAGGACAGGGAGCAATCAGCCCCAGCATTTT. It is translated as CASSPRTGSNQPQHF.